The 27 T cell receptor beta chains presented below share a single source sample, sequenced in a study of OX40 agonist ivuxolimab in advanced cancers. The repertoire was sequenced with immunoSEQ multiplex PCR; TCRdb's copy has only in-frame clones and lacks some. The sample lists more than 75,000 clones; 75% to 90% were seen once. This sample comprised CD4+ or CD8+ T cells sorted from blood, obtained in a trial of the OX40 agonist ivuxolimab. These TCRs come from an adult with an advanced solid tumor such as melanoma, head and neck, liver or kidney cancer.

V usage is TRBV29-1 and J usage is TRBJ1-2, with TRBD1 matching 8 bases. Trimming at V came to 4 bases and at J to 8 bases, leaving 3 bases not matched to a gene. CDR1 is SQVTM, CDR2 ANQGSEA, per germline. There are 11 residues in the CDR3. The CDR3 DNA is TGCAGCGTTGCCAGGGGGCAAGGCTACACCTTC. This encodes CSVARGQGYTF. The full variable domain, with the rest looked up from reference TRBV29-1 and TRBJ1-2, is SAVISQKPSRDICQRGTSLTIQCQVDSQVTMMFWYRQQPGQSLTLIATANQGSEATYESGFVIDKFPISRPNLTFSTLTVSNMSPEDSSIYLCSVARGQGYTFGSGTRLTVV.

The chain recombines TRBV5-1 with TRBJ2-3; D possibly corresponds to TRBD2 (5 bases). The CDR3 is 15 residues long. Germline V gene lookup returns CDR1 SGHRS and CDR2 YFSETQ. Trimming cost V 4 bases and J 0 bases, with 12 bases left between them. CDR3 sequence (DNA): TGCGCCAGCAGCCCAGTAGCGTATAGCACAGATACGCAGTATTTT. Translated: CASSPVAYSTDTQYF. Full variable domain (remainder filled in from reference TRBV5-1 and TRBJ2-3): KAGVTQTPRYLIKTRGQQVTLSCSPISGHRSVSWYQQTPGQGLQFLFEYFSETQRNKGNFPGRFSGRQFSNSRSEMNVSTLELGDSALYLCASSPVAYSTDTQYFGPGTRLTVL.

The chain is built from TRBV5-4 and TRBJ1-3; weak D call: TRBD1 (6 bases). Per the germline V gene, CDR1 is SGHNT and CDR2 is YYREEE (reference sequence). Trimming shortened V by 4 bases and J by 1 base, and 15 bases separated the two germline ends. The CDR3 runs to 16 residues. The CDR3 DNA follows: TGTGCCAGCAGCCCGGCCAGGGGCCTTTCTGGAAACACCATATATTTT. It encodes CASSPARGLSGNTIYF.

This clone has more than one count but fewer than ten. The chain is built from TRBV25-1 and TRBJ1-4, with D perhaps TRBD1 (6 bases). The V gene lost 4 bases and the J gene lost 8 bases, with 17 bases spanning the gap. The CDR3 length is 15 residues. Germline CDR1 MGHDK, CDR2 SYGVNS. The CDR3 DNA is TGTGCCAGCAGTGGAACCCAGGGGAATGGGGAAAAACTGTTTTTT. Translating gives CASSGTQGNGEKLFF.

The rearrangement links TRBV6-5 to TRBJ1-1; D is undetermined. V dropped 6 bases and J dropped 3 bases, with 5 bases sitting between them. The CDR3 totals 11 residues. Germline CDR1 is MNHEY and CDR2 is SVGAGI. The DNA for the CDR3 is TGTGCCAGCAGCTACCACACTGAAGCTTTCTTT. Protein: CASSYHTEAFF.

This chain links TRBV7-2 with TRBJ1-1, with D possibly being TRBD1 (6 bases). The germline gives CDR1 SGHTA, CDR2 FQGNSA. Trimming left V 4 bases short and J 6 bases short, with 12 bases between. This CDR3 is 13 amino acids long. CDR3 sequence reads: CASSWRDIAEAFF. CDR3 in DNA: TGTGCCAGCAGCTGGAGGGACATCGCTGAAGCTTTCTTT.

The rearrangement joins TRBV28 to TRBJ2-7; 7 bases align to TRBD2. The V gene end was trimmed by 6 bases and the J gene end by 2 bases; junction bases not matched to a gene: 10. The CDR3 consists of 15 residues. Germline V gene data show CDR1 as MDHEN and CDR2 as SYDVKM. In nucleotides, the CDR3 is TGTGCCAGCAGGGGGAGCGGGACTCCTACCTACGAGCAGTACTTC. Amino acids: CASRGSGTPTYEQYF.

This clone was observed a single time. V usage is TRBV28 and J usage is TRBJ2-7; 7 bases align to TRBD1. Germline CDR1 reads MDHEN; CDR2 reads SYDVKM. V lost 6 bases and J lost 6; bases outside the gene matches: 14. The CDR3 is 15 amino acids. This chain's CDR3 is CASSQTSQGRVEQYF. CDR3 nucleotide sequence: TGTGCCAGCAGCCAGACATCACAGGGGCGGGTCGAGCAGTACTTC.

The gene calls are TRBV28 and TRBJ1-3; a possible D gene is TRBD1 (5 bases). In germline, CDR1 is MDHEN, CDR2 SYDVKM. CDR3 size: 16 residues. Trimming cost V 5 bases and J 3 bases, with 17 bases left between them. This chain's CDR3 is CASSLNVGGGGNTIYF. The CDR3 coding sequence is TGTGCCAGCAGTCTGAACGTGGGGGGAGGTGGAAACACCATATATTTT.

The chain uses TRBV5-1 and TRBJ2-1; 9 bases line up with TRBD1. Trimming took 4 bases from V and 2 from J; bases not matched to a gene: 10. This CDR3 region has 17 residues. CDR1 is SGHRS and CDR2 is YFSETQ in the germline V gene. For the CDR3, the DNA is TGCGCCAGCAGCCTAACGGGGGACAGGGAACCCTACAATGAGCAGTTCTTC. This codes for CASSLTGDREPYNEQFF.

The chain recombines TRBV18 with TRBJ1-2; 8 positions match TRBD1. With 8 bases clipped from V and 4 bases from J, the junction kept 0 bases outside the gene matches. Looked up from germline, CDR1 is KGHSH and CDR2 is LQKENI. The CDR3 runs to 11 residues. CDR3 protein: CASQGAYGYTF. The CDR3 nucleotides read TGTGCCAGCCAGGGGGCCTATGGCTACACCTTC.

The gene calls are TRBV7-8 and TRBJ1-6; a weak D match, TRBD1 (5 bases). Germline loops: CDR1 SGHVS, CDR2 FQNEAQ. The CDR3 is 13 amino acids. V dropped 4 bases and J dropped 8 bases, with 9 bases sitting between them. Here the CDR3 reads CASSWGRDSPLHF. In DNA form, the CDR3 reads TGTGCCAGCAGCTGGGGCAGGGATTCACCCCTCCACTTT.

The genes are TRBV11-3 and TRBJ2-1, with 9 bases identical to TRBD2. Trimming removed 0 bases from V and 10 bases from J; junction bases left unmatched: 22. This CDR3 has 20 residues. Germline V gene lookup returns CDR1 SGHNT and CDR2 YENEEA. The CDR3 loop is CASSLDPVTGGTSNLREQFF. The CDR3 DNA sequence: TGTGCCAGCAGCTTAGATCCCGTGACCGGCGGGACTAGCAACCTTCGGGAGCAGTTCTTC.

This clone is a singleton in its sample. The chain links TRBV4-1 to TRBJ2-1, with D unclear. V lost 2 bases to trimming and J lost 8 bases, with 10 bases between them. The CDR3 runs 13 residues. Germline CDR1 MGHRA, CDR2 YSYEKL. The CDR3 nucleotides read TGCGCCAGCAGCCAATGGATACGAGATGAGCAGTTCTTC. Amino acid sequence: CASSQWIRDEQFF.

The rearrangement uses TRBV10-3 and TRBJ2-7, with D hard to call. V dropped 3 bases and J dropped 1 base, with 13 bases sitting between them. The CDR3 loop spans 15 amino acids. Germline V gene lookup returns CDR1 ENHRY and CDR2 SYGVKD. The CDR3 nucleotides are TGTGCCATCAGTGATGGGCAGACAAATTCCTACGAGCAGTACTTC. The encoded protein is CAISDGQTNSYEQYF.

V is TRBV15 and J is TRBJ1-1; the match to TRBD1 covers 9 bases. Germline V gene lookup returns CDR1 LNHNV and CDR2 YYDKDF (reference sequence). The length of the CDR3 is 15 residues. Unmatched junction bases numbered 8, after V lost 0 bases and J lost 9 bases. The chain's CDR3 is CATSRDIGTGLQAFF. In DNA form, the CDR3 reads TGTGCCACCAGCAGAGATATCGGGACAGGGCTACAAGCTTTCTTT.

J is TRBJ2-3 and V is TRBV7-9; 13 bases are a match to TRBD2. V dropped 4 bases and J dropped 0; count of bases not matched to a gene: 4. The germline V gene has CDR1 SEHNR and CDR2 FQNEAQ (reference sequence). The CDR3 loop spans 17 amino acids. CDR3 DNA: TGTGCCAGCAGCTCCGGACTAGCGGGAGTTAGCACAGATACGCAGTATTTT. Encoded protein: CASSSGLAGVSTDTQYF.

The V call is TRBV2, the J call TRBJ2-2; perhaps TRBD1 as D (5 bases). Germline CDR1 reads SNHLY; CDR2 reads FYNNEI. The CDR3 sequence is 13 residues long. The V end lost 7 bases, the J end lost 6 bases, and 12 bases lay between the germline ends. The CDR3 sequence: CASKGFLAGELFF. In nucleotides, the CDR3 is TGTGCCAGCAAGGGGTTCTTAGCCGGGGAGCTGTTTTTT. The entire variable domain, with the rest obtained from reference TRBV2 and TRBJ2-2, is as follows: EPEVTQTPSHQVTQMGQEVILRCVPISNHLYFYWYRQILGQKVEFLVSFYNNEISEKSEIFDDQFSVERPDGSNFTLKIRSTKLEDSAMYFCASKGFLAGELFFGEGSRLTVL.

In its sample, this clone was seen a few times. CDR3 sequence (DNA): TGTGCCAGCAGCCCACCGGGGAGGGACGAGCAGTACGTC. Protein sequence: CASSPPGRDEQYV. The chain has TRBV7-9 and TRBJ2-7; 7 bases match TRBD2. V dropped 5 bases and J dropped 5; count of bases not matched to a gene: 6. Germline V gene data show CDR1 as SEHNR and CDR2 as FQNEAQ (reference sequence). The CDR3 runs to 13 residues.

The V call is TRBV28, the J call TRBJ1-3; no clear D gene. The germline V gene has CDR1 MDHEN and CDR2 SYDVKM. This CDR3 comprises 17 residues. V lost 2 bases to trimming and J lost 0 bases, with 14 bases between them. The chain's CDR3 is CASSLRGVVLSGNTIYF. For the CDR3, the DNA is TGTGCCAGCAGTTTACGGGGTGTTGTCCTCTCTGGAAACACCATATATTTT.

This clone appeared a few times. The chain has TRBV9 and TRBJ2-3, with unresolved D. The CDR3 is made up of 12 amino acids. Trimming shortened V by 0 bases and J by 6 bases, and 5 bases separated the two germline ends. Germline CDR1 is SGDLS and CDR2 is YYNGEE. In DNA form, the CDR3 reads TGTGCCAGCAGCGTAGTCGGCGATACGCAGTATTTT. As protein: CASSVVGDTQYF. Filled out from reference TRBV9 and TRBJ2-3, the complete variable domain reads DSGVTQTPKHLITATGQRVTLRCSPRSGDLSVYWYQQSLDQGLQFLIQYYNGEERAKGNILERFSAQQFPDLHSELNLSSLELGDSALYFCASSVVGDTQYFGPGTRLTVL.

As DNA, the CDR3 is TGTGCCTCAAGGGACAGGGCGCGACAAGAGACCCAGTACTTC. Its translation: CASRDRARQETQYF. The chain recombines TRBV7-9 with TRBJ2-5; 9 bases are a match to TRBD1. Germline V gene sequence: CDR1 SEHNR, CDR2 FQNEAQ (reference sequence). This CDR3 region has 14 residues. The V segment lost 11 bases and the J segment 2 bases; nucleotides outside the gene matches: 9.

Written as DNA, the CDR3 is TGTGCCAGCAGCACACGGGCCTTCGGAGATACGCAGTATTTT. Its translation is CASSTRAFGDTQYF. This rearrangement joins TRBV11-1 to TRBJ2-3; D gene ambiguous. Germline CDR1 is SGHAT and CDR2 is FQDESV (reference sequence). V lost 5 bases, J lost 5 bases, and 14 bases lay in between. There are 14 residues in the CDR3.

This chain links TRBV4-1 with TRBJ2-5; unclear D gene. V was clipped by 0 bases and J by 4 bases, with 9 bases between them. This CDR3 region has 14 residues. Germline values: CDR1 MGHRA, CDR2 YSYEKL. In nucleotides, the CDR3 is TGCGCCAGCAGCCAAGATCGGTTAGGAGAGACCCAGTACTTC. Its translation: CASSQDRLGETQYF.

V usage is TRBV28 and J usage is TRBJ1-1, with unresolved D. This CDR3 contains 14 residues. The V end lost 7 bases, the J end lost 6 bases, and 18 bases lay between the germline ends. The germline gives CDR1 MDHEN, CDR2 SYDVKM. The CDR3 coding sequence is TGTGCCAGCACCTCGCGACCGGGGTCCCCTGAAGCTTTCTTT. Encoded protein: CASTSRPGSPEAFF.

The V gene is TRBV29-1, the J gene TRBJ2-5; TRBD2 aligns across 14 bases. Germline-derived CDR1 and CDR2 are SQVTM and ANQGSEA. The J segment lost 5 bases and the V segment lost 8 bases, leaving 7 bases of the junction unmatched. The CDR3 sequence is 14 residues long. This chain's CDR3 is CSYGLAGGYETQYF. The CDR3, as DNA: TGCAGCTATGGACTAGCGGGAGGATATGAGACCCAGTACTTC.

The V call is TRBV6-4, the J call TRBJ1-6, with D possibly being TRBD1 (5 bases). This CDR3 spans 13 amino acids. V was pared by 6 bases and J by 9 bases, with 12 bases between. Germline V gene lookup returns CDR1 MRHNA and CDR2 SNTAGT. The CDR3 DNA follows: TGTGCCAGCAGGCGGGACGTGGGTTCACCCCTCCACTTT. It yields the protein CASRRDVGSPLHF.